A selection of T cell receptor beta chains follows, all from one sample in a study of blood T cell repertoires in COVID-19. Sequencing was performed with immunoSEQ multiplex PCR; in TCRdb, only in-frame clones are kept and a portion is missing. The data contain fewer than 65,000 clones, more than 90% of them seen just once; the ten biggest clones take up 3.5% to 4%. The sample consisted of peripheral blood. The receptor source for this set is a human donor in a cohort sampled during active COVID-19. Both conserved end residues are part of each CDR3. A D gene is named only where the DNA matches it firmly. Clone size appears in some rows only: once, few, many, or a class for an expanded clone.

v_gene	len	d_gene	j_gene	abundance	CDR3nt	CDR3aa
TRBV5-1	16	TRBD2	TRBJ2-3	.	TGCGCCAGCAGCTTGTATCCTAGCGGGGGGACAGATACGCAGTATTTT	CASSLYPSGGTDTQYF
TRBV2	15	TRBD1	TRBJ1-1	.	TGTGCCAGCAGTAGGAGGACAGGGTCGAACACTGAAGCTTTCTTT	CASSRRTGSNTEAFF
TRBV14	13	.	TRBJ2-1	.	TGTGCCAGCAGCCTACTTAGGGGGACAGAGCAGTTCTTC	CASSLLRGTEQFF
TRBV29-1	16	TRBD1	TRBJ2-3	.	TGCAGCGGAATGAGGGGGACAGGGTTGGCCGCAGATACGCAGTATTTT	CSGMRGTGLAADTQYF
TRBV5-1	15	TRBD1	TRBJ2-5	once	TGCGCCAGCAGATTAGGGACAGGGGGCGAAGAGACCCAGTACTTC	CASRLGTGGEETQYF
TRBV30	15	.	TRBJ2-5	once	TGTGCCTGGAATACCCTGGGGGGGGCGCAAGAGACCCAGTACTTC	CAWNTLGGAQETQYF
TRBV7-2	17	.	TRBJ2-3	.	TGTGCCAGCAGCTTAGGGTCTGGGGGGAGTGTCCGCGATACGCAGTATTTT	CASSLGSGGSVRDTQYF
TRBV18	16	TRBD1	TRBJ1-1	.	TGTGCCAGCTCACCCGCCGGGACAGAGGCACGTAATGAAGCTTTCTTT	CASSPAGTEARNEAFF
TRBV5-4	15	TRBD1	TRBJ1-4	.	TGTGCCAGCAGCTTGGGGGACAGAGAGAATGAAAAACTGTTTTTT	CASSLGDRENEKLFF
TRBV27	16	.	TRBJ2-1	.	TGTGCCAGCAGTTTATTGGCCGTAGGAGCGGGCAATGAGCAGTTCTTC	CASSLLAVGAGNEQFF
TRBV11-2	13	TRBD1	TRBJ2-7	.	TGTGCCAGCGGCGGACAGGGGACCTACGAGCAGTACTTC	CASGGQGTYEQYF
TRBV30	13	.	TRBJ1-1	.	TGTGCCTGGCAACCCGGACAGAACACTGAAGCTTTCTTT	CAWQPGQNTEAFF
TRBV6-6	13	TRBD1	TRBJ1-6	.	TGTGCCAGCCGGGACAGCTATAATTCACCCCTCCACTTT	CASRDSYNSPLHF
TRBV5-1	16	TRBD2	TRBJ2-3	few	TGCGCCAGCAGCTCCTCCGGGACTAGCCCGACAGATACGCAGTATTTT	CASSSSGTSPTDTQYF
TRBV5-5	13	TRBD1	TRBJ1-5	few	TGTGCCAGCAGCTGGGACAGTTATCAGCCCCAGCATTTT	CASSWDSYQPQHF
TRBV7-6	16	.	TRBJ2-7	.	TGTGCCAGCAGCTTATTGCCTAGCTCGTACTCCTACGAGCAGTACTTC	CASSLLPSSYSYEQYF
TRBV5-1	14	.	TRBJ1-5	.	TGCGCCAGCAGCCCCGAGACGGGGTTGCAGCCCCAGCATTTT	CASSPETGLQPQHF
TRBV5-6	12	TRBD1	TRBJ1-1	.	TGTGCCAGCAGCTCGGGGGACAGTGTGGCTTTCTTT	CASSSGDSVAFF
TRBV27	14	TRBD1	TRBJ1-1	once	TGTGCCAGCAGTTATACAGGGGGGAAAACTGAAGCTTTCTTT	CASSYTGGKTEAFF
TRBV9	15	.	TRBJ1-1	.	TGTGCCAGCAGCGTAGAAGAGGCAGTGAACACTGAAGCTTTCTTT	CASSVEEAVNTEAFF
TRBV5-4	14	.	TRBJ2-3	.	TGTGCCAGCAGCTTGAGCGGGAGCACAGATACGCAGTATTTT	CASSLSGSTDTQYF
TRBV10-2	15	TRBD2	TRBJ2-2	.	TGCGCCAGCAGAGTGGGGACTAGCGGGACCGGGGAGCTGTTTTTT	CASRVGTSGTGELFF
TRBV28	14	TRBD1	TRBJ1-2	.	TGTGCCAGCAGTTTTAATCAGGGGGTGGGTGGCTACACCTTC	CASSFNQGVGGYTF
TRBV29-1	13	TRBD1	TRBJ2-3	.	TGCAGAGCCGGACAGGGGTTTCCAGATACGCAGTATTTT	CRAGQGFPDTQYF
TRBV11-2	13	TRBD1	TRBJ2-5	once	TGTGCCAGCAGTTCCCGGACAGGGAAGACCCAGTACTTC	CASSSRTGKTQYF
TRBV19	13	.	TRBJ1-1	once	TGTGCCAGTACCACCGGACAGCTCGGGGAAGCTTTCTTT	CASTTGQLGEAFF
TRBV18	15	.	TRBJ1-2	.	TGTGCCAGCTCACCACGACAGCCTGGTAGCTATGGCTACACCTTC	CASSPRQPGSYGYTF